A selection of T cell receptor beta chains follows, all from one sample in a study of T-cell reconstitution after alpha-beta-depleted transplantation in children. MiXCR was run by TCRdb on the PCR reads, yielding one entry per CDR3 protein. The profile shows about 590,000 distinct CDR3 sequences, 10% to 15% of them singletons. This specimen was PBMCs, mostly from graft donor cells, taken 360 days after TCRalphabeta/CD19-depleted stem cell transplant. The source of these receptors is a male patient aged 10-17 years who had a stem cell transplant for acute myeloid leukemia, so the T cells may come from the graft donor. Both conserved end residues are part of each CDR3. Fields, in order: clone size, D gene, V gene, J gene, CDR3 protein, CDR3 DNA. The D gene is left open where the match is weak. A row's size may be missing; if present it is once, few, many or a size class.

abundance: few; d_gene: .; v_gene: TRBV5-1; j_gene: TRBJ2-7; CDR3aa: CASSPGGRIGNEQYF; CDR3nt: TGCGCCAGCAGCCCTGGGGGCAGGATCGGGAACGAGCAGTACTTC
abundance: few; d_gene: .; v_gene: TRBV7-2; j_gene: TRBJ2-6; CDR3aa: CASSPNVRAYGANVLTF; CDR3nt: TGTGCCAGCAGCCCGAATGTCCGGGCATATGGGGCCAACGTCCTGACTTTC
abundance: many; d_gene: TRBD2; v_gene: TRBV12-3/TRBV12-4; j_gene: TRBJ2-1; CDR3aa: CASSLPGLQFF; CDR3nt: TGTGCCAGCAGTTTACCGGGACTACAGTTCTTC
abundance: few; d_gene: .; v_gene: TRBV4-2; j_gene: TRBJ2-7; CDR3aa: CASRREDSGRNEQYF; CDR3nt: TGTGCCAGCAGACGCGAGGACTCGGGGCGGAACGAGCAGTACTTC
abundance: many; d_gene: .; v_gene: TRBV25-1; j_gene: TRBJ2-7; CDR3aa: CASSELGLSSYEQYF; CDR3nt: TGTGCCAGCAGTGAACTCGGTCTCAGCTCCTACGAGCAGTACTTC
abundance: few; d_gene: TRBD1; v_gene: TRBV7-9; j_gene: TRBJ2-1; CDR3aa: CASSAPGQGMDEQFF; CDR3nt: TGTGCCAGCAGCGCGCCGGGACAGGGGATGGATGAGCAGTTCTTC
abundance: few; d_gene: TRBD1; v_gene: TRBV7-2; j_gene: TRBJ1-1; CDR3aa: CASSLESKGAATEAFF; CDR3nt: TGTGCCAGCAGCTTAGAGTCTAAGGGGGCGGCCACTGAAGCTTTCTTT
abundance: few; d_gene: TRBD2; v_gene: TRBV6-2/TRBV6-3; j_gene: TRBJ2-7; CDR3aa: CASSYSRLALYEQYF; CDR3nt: TGTGCCAGCAGTTACTCCCGACTAGCCCTTTACGAGCAGTACTTC
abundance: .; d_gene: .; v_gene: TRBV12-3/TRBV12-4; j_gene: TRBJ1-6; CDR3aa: CASSFNPYNSPLHF; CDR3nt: TGTGCCAGCAGTTTTAACCCTTATAATTCACCCCTCCACTTT
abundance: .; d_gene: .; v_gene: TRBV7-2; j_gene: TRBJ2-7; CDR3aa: CASSLADSRTYEQYF; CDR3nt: TGTGCCAGCAGCTTAGCCGACAGCCGGACCTACGAGCAGTACTTC
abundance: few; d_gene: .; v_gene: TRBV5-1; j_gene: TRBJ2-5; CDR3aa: CASSLEAQPYQETQYF; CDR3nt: TGCGCCAGCAGCTTGGAAGCACAGCCGTACCAAGAGACCCAGTACTTC
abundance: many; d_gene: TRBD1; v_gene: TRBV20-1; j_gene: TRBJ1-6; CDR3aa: CSARDVQGSEDSPLHF; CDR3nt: TGCAGTGCTAGAGACGTACAGGGGTCTGAGGATTCACCCCTCCACTTT
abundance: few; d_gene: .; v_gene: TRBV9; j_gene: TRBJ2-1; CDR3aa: CASSVDFYGEQFF; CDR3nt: TGTGCCAGCAGCGTAGACTTTTATGGTGAGCAGTTCTTC
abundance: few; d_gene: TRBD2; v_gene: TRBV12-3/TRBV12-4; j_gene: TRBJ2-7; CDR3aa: CASSPYSGGAGGFEQYF; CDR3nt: TGTGCCAGCAGTCCTTACTCTGGGGGAGCGGGAGGTTTCGAGCAGTACTTC
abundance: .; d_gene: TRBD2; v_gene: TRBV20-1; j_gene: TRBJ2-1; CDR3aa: CSARGTSGSWWNEQFF; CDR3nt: TGCAGTGCTAGAGGGACTAGCGGGAGTTGGTGGAATGAGCAGTTCTTC
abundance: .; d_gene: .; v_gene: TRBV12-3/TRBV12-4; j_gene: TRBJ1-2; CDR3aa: CASSRDGPYGYTF; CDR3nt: TGTGCCAGCAGTCGAGACGGACCCTATGGCTACACCTTC
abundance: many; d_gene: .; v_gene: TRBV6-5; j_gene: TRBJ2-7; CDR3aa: CASSSGPSSYEQYF; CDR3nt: TGTGCCAGCAGTTCCGGGCCGAGCTCCTACGAGCAGTACTTC
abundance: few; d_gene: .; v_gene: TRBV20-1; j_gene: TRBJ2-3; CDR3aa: CSARVGVGTGTDTQYF; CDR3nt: TGCAGTGCTAGAGTTGGGGTCGGGACTGGCACAGATACGCAGTATTTT
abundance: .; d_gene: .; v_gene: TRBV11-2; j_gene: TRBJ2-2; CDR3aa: CASSAREAGELFF; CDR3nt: TGTGCCAGCAGCGCAAGGGAGGCCGGGGAGCTGTTTTTT
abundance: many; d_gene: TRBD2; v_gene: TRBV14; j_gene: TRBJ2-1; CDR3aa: CASSRYRLAGVGNEQFF; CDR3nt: TGTGCCAGCAGCCGGTACAGACTAGCGGGAGTAGGGAATGAGCAGTTCTTC
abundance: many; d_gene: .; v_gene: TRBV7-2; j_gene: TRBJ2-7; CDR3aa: CASSLVGEQYF; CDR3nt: TGTGCCAGCAGCTTAGTCGGCGAGCAGTACTTC
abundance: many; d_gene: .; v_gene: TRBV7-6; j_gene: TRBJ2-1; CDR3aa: CASGERSNEQFF; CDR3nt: TGTGCCAGTGGCGAGCGATCCAATGAGCAGTTCTTC
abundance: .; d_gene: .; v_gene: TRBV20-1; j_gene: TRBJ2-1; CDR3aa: CSARGEAVSSYNEQFF; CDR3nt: TGCAGTGCTAGAGGGGAAGCGGTCAGCTCCTACAATGAGCAGTTCTTC
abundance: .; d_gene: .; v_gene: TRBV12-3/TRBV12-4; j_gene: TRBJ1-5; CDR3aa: CASSFAGQLSNQPQHF; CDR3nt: TGTGCCAGCAGTTTCGCGGGACAACTTAGCAATCAGCCCCAGCATTTT
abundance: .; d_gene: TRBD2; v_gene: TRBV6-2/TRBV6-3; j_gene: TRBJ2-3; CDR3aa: CASSYSTGLGPTDTQYF; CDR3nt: TGTGCCAGCAGTTACTCGACGGGACTAGGGCCCACAGATACGCAGTATTTT
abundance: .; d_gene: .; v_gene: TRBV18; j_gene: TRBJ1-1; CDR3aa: CASSQSRLNTEAFF; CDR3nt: TGTGCCAGCTCACAGTCAAGACTGAACACTGAAGCTTTCTTT
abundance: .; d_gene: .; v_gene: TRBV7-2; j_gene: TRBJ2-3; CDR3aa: CASSLDALRQDTQYF; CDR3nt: TGTGCCAGCAGCTTAGACGCCTTGAGGCAAGATACGCAGTATTTT
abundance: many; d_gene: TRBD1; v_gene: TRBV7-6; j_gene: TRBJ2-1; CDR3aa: CASSVDRAYNEQFF; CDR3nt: TGTGCCAGCAGCGTTGACAGGGCCTACAATGAGCAGTTCTTC
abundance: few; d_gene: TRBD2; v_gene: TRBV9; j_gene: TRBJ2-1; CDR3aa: CASSVGVLAGVYNEQFF; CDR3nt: TGTGCCAGCAGCGTAGGGGTTTTAGCGGGAGTGTACAATGAGCAGTTCTTC
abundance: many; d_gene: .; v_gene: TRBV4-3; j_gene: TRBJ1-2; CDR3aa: CASSQDRSGNGYTF; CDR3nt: TGCGCCAGCAGCCAAGATCGGTCCGGGAATGGCTACACCTTC
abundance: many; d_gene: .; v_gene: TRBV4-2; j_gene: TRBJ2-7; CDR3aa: CASSQGAGSYEQYF; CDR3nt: TGTGCCAGCAGCCAAGGGGCGGGTTCCTACGAGCAGTACTTC
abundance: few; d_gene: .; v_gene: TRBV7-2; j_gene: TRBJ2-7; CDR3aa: CASSPTWGAVGEQYF; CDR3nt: TGTGCCAGCAGCCCGACTTGGGGGGCGGTCGGCGAGCAGTACTTC
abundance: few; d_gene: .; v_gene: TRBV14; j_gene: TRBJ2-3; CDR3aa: CASSRAFTDTQYF; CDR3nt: TGTGCCAGCAGCCGGGCATTCACAGATACGCAGTATTTT
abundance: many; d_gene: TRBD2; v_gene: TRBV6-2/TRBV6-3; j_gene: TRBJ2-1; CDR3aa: CASSYSPGLAGGTYNEQFF; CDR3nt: TGTGCCAGCAGTTACTCCCCGGGACTAGCGGGAGGGACTTACAATGAGCAGTTCTTC
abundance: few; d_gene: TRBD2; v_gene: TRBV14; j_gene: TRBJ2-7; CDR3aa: CASSQGTSGNYEQYF; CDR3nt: TGTGCCAGCAGCCAAGGAACTAGCGGGAACTACGAGCAGTACTTC
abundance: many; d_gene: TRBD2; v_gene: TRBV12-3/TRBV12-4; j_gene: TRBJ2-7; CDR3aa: CASSFRLAGGYEQYF; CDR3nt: TGTGCCAGCAGTTTTAGACTAGCGGGAGGGTACGAGCAGTACTTC
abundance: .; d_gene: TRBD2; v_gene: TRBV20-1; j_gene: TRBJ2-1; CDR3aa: CSASGGTPREQFF; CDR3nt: TGCAGTGCTAGCGGGGGGACCCCACGTGAGCAGTTCTTC
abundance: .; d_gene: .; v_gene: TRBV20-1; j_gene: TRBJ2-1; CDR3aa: CSARADTDQDSYNEQFF; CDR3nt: TGCAGTGCTAGAGCAGATACAGATCAAGACTCCTACAATGAGCAGTTCTTC
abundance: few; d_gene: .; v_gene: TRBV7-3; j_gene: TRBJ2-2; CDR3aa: CASSLTPRGGQYTGELFF; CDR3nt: TGTGCCAGCAGCTTAACGCCACGCGGAGGCCAATATACCGGGGAGCTGTTTTTT